This T cell receptor beta chain was sequenced in a study of T cells after yellow fever vaccination (dated by TCRdb to between 2017 and 2020). About the investigation overall: The SMART-Seq v4 Ultra Low Input RNA kit was used to prepare libraries from fractions with low cell numbers. Blood was collected at multiple timepoints before and after primary and secondary immunization, and bulk PBMC replicates and cell subsets were isolated. Two healthy male donors made up the cohort, one aged 18 to 30 years and the other aged 30 to 39 years. Bulk TCR alpha and beta repertoires were sequenced longitudinally to track T-cell clones before and after primary and booster YFV17D yellow fever vaccination. What the authors observed across the whole study: The study included only a couple of donors, which limits how far the findings can be generalized. After the booster, most clones that had expanded after primary vaccination were detected again (approximately 96% of CD4 and 70% to 90% of CD8), suggesting broad maintenance of memory. The secondary T-cell response was found to be weaker but faster than the primary response, with a peak reached on day 5 rather than on day 15. A small share of clonotypes occurred in both CD4 and CD8 compartments, likely arising from convergent recombination. Computational filtering was required because FACS-sorted repertoires could contain abundant contaminating clonotypes from the bulk population.

Sequencing used an Illumina NovaSeq 6000. TCR cDNA was synthesized by 5'RACE template switching, which introduced a universal primer site and unique molecular identifiers. cDNA synthesis was primed from both the TCR alpha and TCR beta constant segments. Two PCR steps were used to amplify libraries, with sample barcodes and sequencing adapters being added in the second step. Sequencing of libraries was done on Illumina HiSeq 2500 (2x100 bp) or NovaSeq (2x150 bp). Concerning the study's data processing: Reads were demultiplexed and collapsed into UMI consensus sequences with MIGEC, and V(D)J alignment was performed with MiXCR. Vaccine-responding clonotypes were identified with edgeR using replicate PBMC samples, with FDR below 0.01 and a log2 fold change above 5 up to day 15 being required. Bulk clonotypes were assigned CD4 or CD8 identity according to which sequenced CD4 or CD8 repertoire held them at higher abundance. TCRdb reran the public reads through fastp at Q25 and MiXCR, keeping productive beta chains. One record per CDR3 amino acid sequence lists the most common genes and DNA. The V and J calls and clone size are TCRdb's, not the authors'. The table for this sample lists over 300,000 distinct CDR3 sequences; more than 3% of them were counted only once. Together, the top ten hold less than 25% of the sample.

For CDR1 and CDR2, the germline V gene lists SGHTA and FQGNSA. The CDR3 runs 15 amino acids, cysteine and phenylalanine included. Only the CDR3 part of the read is kept: 45 bases, read in frame from the first base. Trimming leaves V shorter by 5 bases and J shorter by 7 bases, with the junction holding 10 bases beyond the gene matches. This clonotype was seen repeatedly, ten times or more. It has no known antigen specificity. Per-base quality was not reported, and no clone a single base away is much larger than it. In the paper's terms, the treatment or condition label means: live attenuated yellow fever vaccine strain. At each blood-draw timepoint, two biological replicates of bulk PBMCs were obtained. A standard Ficoll-Paque protocol was used to isolate PBMCs from peripheral blood. RNA was extracted with TriZol from bulk PBMCs, CD4 and CD8 fractions, and dextramer-positive and dextramer-negative fractions.

The source is a man between 18 and 29 years old who received the YFV17D yellow fever vaccine. Here the chain combines TRBV7-2 and TRBJ1-4; TRBD1 fits 7 bases in the junction. The input for sequencing was PBMCs, taken on the day of the yellow fever booster vaccination. The DNA sequence reads TGTGCCAGCAGCCTGACCGGGACAGTCTTTGAAAAACTGTTTTTT. Its coded protein is CASSLTGTVFEKLFF.